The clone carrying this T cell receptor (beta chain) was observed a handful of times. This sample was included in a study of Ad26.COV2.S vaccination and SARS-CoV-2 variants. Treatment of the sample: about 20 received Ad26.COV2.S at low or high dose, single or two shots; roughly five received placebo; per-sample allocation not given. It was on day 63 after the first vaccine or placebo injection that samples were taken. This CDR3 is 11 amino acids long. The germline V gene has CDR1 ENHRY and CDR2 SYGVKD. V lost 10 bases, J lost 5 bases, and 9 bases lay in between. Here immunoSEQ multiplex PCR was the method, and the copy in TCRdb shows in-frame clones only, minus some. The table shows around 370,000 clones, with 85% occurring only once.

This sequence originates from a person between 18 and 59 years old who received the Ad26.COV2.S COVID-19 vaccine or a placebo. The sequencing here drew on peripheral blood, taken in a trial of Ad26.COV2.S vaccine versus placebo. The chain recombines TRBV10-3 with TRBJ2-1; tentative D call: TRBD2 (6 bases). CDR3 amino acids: CATGRNNEQFF. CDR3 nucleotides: TGTGCCACGGGGAGGAACAATGAGCAGTTCTTC.